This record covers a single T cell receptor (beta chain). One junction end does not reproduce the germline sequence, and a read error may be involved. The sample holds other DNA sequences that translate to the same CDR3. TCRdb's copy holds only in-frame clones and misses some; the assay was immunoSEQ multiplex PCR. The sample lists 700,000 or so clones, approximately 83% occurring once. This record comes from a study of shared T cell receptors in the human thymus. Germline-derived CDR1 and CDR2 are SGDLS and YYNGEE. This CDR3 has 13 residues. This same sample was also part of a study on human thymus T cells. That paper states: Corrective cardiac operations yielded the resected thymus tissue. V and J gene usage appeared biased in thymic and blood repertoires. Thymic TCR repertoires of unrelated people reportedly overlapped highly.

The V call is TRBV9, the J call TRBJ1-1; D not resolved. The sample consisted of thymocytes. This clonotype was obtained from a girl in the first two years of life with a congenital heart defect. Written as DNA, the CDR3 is TGTGCCAGCAGCGTAGGCAGGAACACCGAAGCTTTCTTT. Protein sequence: CASSVGRNTEAFF.